Below, 21 T cell receptor beta chains from the same sample are listed, as sequenced in a study of shared T cell receptors in the human thymus listed by TCRdb under 2021. Library prep was done by the immunoSEQ multiplex PCR assay. TCRdb retrieved this table from immuneACCESS and kept in-frame rearrangements only. Not all clones are present; in checked studies, unresolved V genes account for under half, and no reason is known for the remainder. Recorded for this sample are over 650,000 clones; more than 75% of them occurred a single time. The top ten clonotypes cover more than 0.009% of the sample. The same data also contributed to another study, on human thymus T cells.

The specimen sequenced was thymocytes. All receptors derive from a boy less than two years old with a congenital heart defect. Donor details come from another sample of the same person, matched by shared clones.

This chain joins TRBV29-1 and TRBJ2-7, with D possibly being TRBD2 (6 bases). The CDR3 runs to 15 residues. V was cut by 7 bases and J by 2 bases, with 21 bases left in between. Per germline, CDR1 SQVTM and CDR2 ANQGSEA. CDR3 nucleotides: TGCAGCGCAGTCTATACTAGCCGTGTAACCTACGAGCAGTACTTC. As protein: CSAVYTSRVTYEQYF.

The CDR3 nucleotides are TGTGCCAGCGGCCGCGGGGCCCAGCCCCAGCATTTT. Its translation: CASGRGAQPQHF. The V and J genes are TRBV28 and TRBJ1-5, with a weak D call TRBD1 (5 bases). CDR1 MDHEN and CDR2 SYDVKM come from the germline V gene. The V and J ends lost 8 bases and 7 bases respectively, with 12 bases between them. CDR3 length: 12 amino acids.

The rearrangement uses TRBV7-2 and TRBJ2-2, with 8 bases aligning to TRBD2. Trimming cost V 5 bases and J 4 bases; bases outside gene matches: 6. The V gene's germline CDR1 is SGHTA and CDR2 FQGNSA. This CDR3 comprises 15 residues. As DNA, the CDR3 is TGTGCCAGCAGCCCCGGGACTAGACTCACCGGGGAGCTGTTTTTT. Translated, it gives CASSPGTRLTGELFF.

This clone turned up a few times. The rearrangement uses TRBV4-1 and TRBJ1-2; weak D call: TRBD1 (6 bases). This CDR3 spans 13 amino acids. Looked up from germline, CDR1 is MGHRA and CDR2 is YSYEKL. The V end was cut by 3 bases, the J end by 7 bases, with 12 bases between. The CDR3 nucleotides read TGCGCCAGCAGCCAGCACAGGGTGGGTGGCTACACCTTC. Translating it yields CASSQHRVGGYTF.

This clone was seen only once. The chain is built from TRBV30 and TRBJ1-5, with D possibly being TRBD1 (6 bases). Trimming shortened V by 2 bases and J by 0 bases, and 20 bases separated the two germline ends. CDR1 is GTSNPN, CDR2 SVGIG, per germline (reference sequence). This CDR3 is 18 amino acids long. CDR3 region: CAWSSRLPGAGSNQPQHF. DNA for the CDR3: TGTGCCTGGAGTTCCCGACTCCCAGGGGCTGGTAGCAATCAGCCCCAGCATTTT.

The sample holds one count of this clone. The chain links TRBV5-6 to TRBJ2-7, with 8 bases that match TRBD1. The CDR3 covers 15 residues. V trimming: 4 bases; J trimming: 4 bases; junction bases outside the gene matches: 10. Germline CDR1 reads SGHDT; CDR2 reads YYEEEE. The DNA of the CDR3 is TGTGCCAGCAGCGGGCGACAGGGGTTCCCTTACGAGCAGTACTTC. This codes for CASSGRQGFPYEQYF.

The rearrangement joins TRBV2 to TRBJ1-4; 8 bases match TRBD1. CDR1 is SNHLY and CDR2 is FYNNEI in the germline V gene. The V segment lost 1 base and the J segment 6 bases; nucleotides outside the gene matches: 1. This CDR3 has 14 amino acids. This CDR3 reads CASSEGTGYEKLFF. The CDR3 nucleotides read TGTGCCAGCAGTGAAGGGACAGGGTATGAAAAACTGTTTTTT.

The chain employs TRBV30 and TRBJ2-7; D call uncertain. This CDR3 has 15 residues. Germline CDR1 GTSNPN, CDR2 SVGIG (reference sequence). Trimming shortened V by 2 bases and J by 2 bases, and 16 bases separated the two germline ends. The CDR3 spells CAWSPPWASPYEQYF. Written as DNA, the CDR3 is TGTGCCTGGAGTCCCCCCTGGGCCTCTCCCTACGAGCAGTACTTC.

This clone was observed a handful of times. This sequence joins TRBV28 and TRBJ1-3; 9 bases match TRBD1. The germline V gene encodes CDR1 MDHEN and CDR2 SYDVKM. The CDR3 has 14 residues. The junction had 7 bases not matched to a gene; V was cut back by 6 bases and J by 7 bases. CDR3 sequence reads: CASSRGTGRNTIYF. CDR3 coding DNA: TGTGCCAGCAGCCGAGGGACAGGGCGGAACACCATATATTTT.

The chain employs TRBV6-5 and TRBJ2-7; 7 bases agree with TRBD1. In germline, CDR1 is MNHEY, CDR2 SVGAGI. The CDR3 spans 14 residues. J lost 0 bases, V lost 6 bases, and 5 bases had no gene match. The CDR3 DNA follows: TGTGCCAGCAGCCGAAGGGACAGCTCCTACGAGCAGTACTTC. This sequence encodes CASSRRDSSYEQYF.

The chain recombines TRBV25-1 with TRBJ2-7, with TRBD2 matching over 11 bases. The CDR3 length is 15 residues. J was trimmed by 2 bases and V by 3 bases; bases with no gene match: 3. Germline V gene lookup returns CDR1 MGHDK and CDR2 SYGVNS. This CDR3 reads CASSETSGVTYEQYF. In DNA, the CDR3 is TGTGCCAGCAGTGAGACTAGCGGGGTTACCTACGAGCAGTACTTC.

The V gene is TRBV14, the J gene TRBJ2-3, with D maybe TRBD1 (5 bases). The germline V gene has CDR1 SGHDN and CDR2 FVKESK. CDR3 length: 12 amino acids. The V end was cut by 2 bases, the J end by 10 bases, with 10 bases between. In DNA, the CDR3 is TGTGCCAGCAGCCAAAGCCTAGGGGCGCAGTATTTT. It is translated as CASSQSLGAQYF.

This chain connects TRBV5-1 to TRBJ2-6; possible D gene TRBD1, 6 bases. The CDR3 spans 16 residues. V lost 2 bases and J 0 bases, leaving 9 bases between the germline ends. Germline V gives CDR1 SGHRS, CDR2 YFSETQ. The CDR3 reads CASSLGQPSGANVLTF. CDR3 nucleotides: TGCGCCAGCAGCTTAGGACAGCCCTCTGGGGCCAACGTCCTGACTTTC.

This clone is a singleton in its sample. The chain combines TRBV27 with TRBJ1-6; a weak D match, TRBD1 (6 bases). Trimming removed 4 bases at V and 0 bases at J, with 10 bases between. Looked up from germline, CDR1 is MNHEY and CDR2 is SMNVEV (reference sequence). The CDR3 spans 16 residues. The DNA of the CDR3 is TGTGCCAGCAGTTCCACAGGGAGCTCCTATAATTCACCCCTCCACTTT. Translated: CASSSTGSSYNSPLHF.

The rearrangement links TRBV19 to TRBJ2-2, with D possibly being TRBD1 (6 bases). Trimming pared 4 bases from V and 2 bases from J, leaving 20 bases between. Germline assignment: CDR1 LNHDA and CDR2 SQIVND (reference sequence). The CDR3 sequence is 18 residues long. Here the CDR3 reads CASSRTLGQPYNTGELFF. The CDR3 coding sequence is TGTGCCAGTAGTAGAACCCTGGGACAACCGTATAACACCGGGGAGCTGTTTTTT.

Only a few counts were recorded for this clone. The genes are TRBV19 and TRBJ2-7; possible D gene TRBD1, 5 bases. Germline V gene data show CDR1 as LNHDA and CDR2 as SQIVND (reference sequence). The CDR3 is 14 residues long. Trimming stripped 3 bases from V and 7 bases from J, with 16 bases between. This chain's CDR3 is CASSMAGNVGEQYF. The CDR3 coding sequence is TGTGCCAGTAGTATGGCAGGGAACGTGGGGGAGCAGTACTTC.

This chain connects TRBV11-2 to TRBJ2-7, with D perhaps matching TRBD1 (6 bases). The V end lost 8 bases, the J end lost 6 bases, and 20 bases lay between the germline ends. This CDR3 is built from 14 residues. Germline CDR1 is SGHAT and CDR2 is FQNNGV. The chain's CDR3 is CASQGRDKTLEQYF. The CDR3 DNA follows: TGTGCCAGCCAGGGCCGGGACAAGACTCTCGAGCAGTACTTC. Variable domain in full (rest from reference TRBV11-2 and TRBJ2-7): EAGVAQSPRYKIIEKRQSVAFWCNPISGHATLYWYQQILGQGPKLLIQFQNNGVVDDSQLPKDRFSAERLKGVDSTLKIQPAKLEDSAVYLCASQGRDKTLEQYFGPGTRLTVT.

This clone was observed a single time. V is TRBV2 and J is TRBJ1-2; D is uncertain. V gave up 0 bases and J gave up 5 bases, with 13 bases separating them. Per germline, CDR1 SNHLY and CDR2 FYNNEI. This CDR3 contains 15 residues. The DNA of the CDR3 is TGTGCCAGCAGTGAAGCGCAGGCGACATGGTATGGCTACACCTTC. Its protein product is CASSEAQATWYGYTF.

The J gene is TRBJ2-5, the V gene TRBV9; possibly TRBD1 for D (6 bases). Germline CDR1 reads SGDLS; CDR2 reads YYNGEE. The CDR3 sequence is 14 residues long. Trimming took 6 bases from V and 2 from J, leaving 14 bases between them. The CDR3 nucleotides are TGTGCCAGCATCAAGAGGGGGAAACAAGAGACCCAGTACTTC. This translates into CASIKRGKQETQYF.

The V call is TRBV5-8, the J call TRBJ1-2; possibly TRBD1 for D (5 bases). V lost 3 bases, J lost 8 bases, and 23 bases lay in between. CDR1 SGHTS and CDR2 YDEGEE come from the germline V gene. CDR3 size: 16 residues. The CDR3 here is CASSSKGGAGVGGYTF. For the CDR3, the DNA is TGTGCCAGCAGCTCTAAGGGCGGGGCTGGGGTTGGAGGCTACACCTTC.

Details on this clone: The sample carries other DNA sequences with the same CDR3. V is TRBV27 and J is TRBJ1-2; maybe TRBD1 (5 bases). Germline values: CDR1 MNHEY, CDR2 SMNVEV (reference sequence). Trimming removed 2 bases at V and 2 bases at J, with 6 bases between. This CDR3 is built from 13 residues. The CDR3 loop reads CASSLAGNYGYTF. CDR3 in DNA: TGTGCCAGCAGTTTAGCAGGGAACTATGGCTACACCTTC.